This T cell receptor beta chain comes out of a study of blood T cell repertoires in COVID-19. At the level of the study: In each case, the material was cDNA or gDNA derived from T cells, B-cell-depleted T cells, or PBMCs.

V was clipped by 3 bases and J by 4 bases, with 9 bases between them. The length of the CDR3 is 14 residues. Germline-derived CDR1 and CDR2 are MNHEY and SMNVEV (reference sequence). Authors' data handling: Nucleated cell number was recorded as an estimate derived from reference gene primer amplification. The repertoire was sequenced with immunoSEQ multiplex PCR; TCRdb's copy has only in-frame clones and lacks some. The D gene and trimming were derived from the DNA, and the V and J assignments and clone size from that table. The sample has hundreds of thousands of clones; 86% are singletons. The study counted Cohort 3 donors as recovered given two negative PCRs, clearance, or symptom resolution.

This TCR was sampled from a man between 18 and 29 years old who had recovered from COVID-19. Sequenced material: PBMCs or T cells enriched from blood (not recorded which). The rearrangement links TRBV27 to TRBJ2-2; D call uncertain. In DNA form, the CDR3 reads TGTGCCAGCAGTTTTGGCAGATCCACCGGGGAGCTGTTTTTT. Its protein product is CASSFGRSTGELFF.